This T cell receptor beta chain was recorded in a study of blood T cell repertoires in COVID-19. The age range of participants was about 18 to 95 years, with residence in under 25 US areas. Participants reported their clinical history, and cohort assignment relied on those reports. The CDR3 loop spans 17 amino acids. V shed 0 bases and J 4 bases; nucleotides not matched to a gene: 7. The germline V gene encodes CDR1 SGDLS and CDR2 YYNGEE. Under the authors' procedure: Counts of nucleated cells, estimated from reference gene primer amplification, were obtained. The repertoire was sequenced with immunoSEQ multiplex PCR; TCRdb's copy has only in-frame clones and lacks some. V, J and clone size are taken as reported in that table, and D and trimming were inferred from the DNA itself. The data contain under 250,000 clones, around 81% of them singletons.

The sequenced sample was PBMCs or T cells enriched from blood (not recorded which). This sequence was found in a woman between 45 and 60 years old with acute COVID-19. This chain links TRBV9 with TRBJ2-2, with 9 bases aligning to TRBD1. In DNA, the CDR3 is TGTGCCAGCAGCGTAGGGAGCGGACAGGGGTTCACCGGGGAGCTGTTTTTT. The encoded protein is CASSVGSGQGFTGELFF.